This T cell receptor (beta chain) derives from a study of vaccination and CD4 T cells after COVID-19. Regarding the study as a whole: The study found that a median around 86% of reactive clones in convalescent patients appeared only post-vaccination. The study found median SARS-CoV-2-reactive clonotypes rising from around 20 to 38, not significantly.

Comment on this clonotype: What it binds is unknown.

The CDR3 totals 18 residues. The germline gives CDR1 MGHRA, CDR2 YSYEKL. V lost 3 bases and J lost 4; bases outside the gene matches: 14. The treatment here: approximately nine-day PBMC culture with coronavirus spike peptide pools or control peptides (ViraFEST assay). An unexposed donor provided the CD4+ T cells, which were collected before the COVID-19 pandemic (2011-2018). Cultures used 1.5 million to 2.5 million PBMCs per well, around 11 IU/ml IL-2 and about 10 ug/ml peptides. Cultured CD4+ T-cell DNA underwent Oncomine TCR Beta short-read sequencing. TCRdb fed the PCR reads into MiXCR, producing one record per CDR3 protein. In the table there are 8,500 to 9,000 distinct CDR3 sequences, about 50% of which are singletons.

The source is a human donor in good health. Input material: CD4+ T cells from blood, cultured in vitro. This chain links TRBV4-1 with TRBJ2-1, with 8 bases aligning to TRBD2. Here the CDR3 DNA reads TGCGCCAGCAGCCAGCCGTCGGGGGCGCAGCGGGGGTACAATGAGCAGTTCTTC. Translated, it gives CASSQPSGAQRGYNEQFF.